These T cell receptor beta chains were read from a single sample in a study of T cell clones after liver transplantation. Measured with immunoSEQ multiplex PCR; TCRdb has only the in-frame clones, and not every one. Of roughly 80,000 clones listed, over 80% are singletons. The sequences come from CD4+ T cells from blood, collected roughly 3.5 years after liver transplant. The source is a human patient who received a liver transplant. Some of these T cells may belong to the graft donor. The CDR3 runs from the conserved cysteine through the conserved F or W. The D gene is left open where the match is weak. Size tells how often a clone was seen (once, few, many) or the class of an expanded clone, and some rows leave it out.

J gene	D gene	clone size	V gene	CDR3 protein	CDR3 DNA
TRBJ2-2	TRBD1	NA	TRBV29-1	CSAVGTANTGELFF	TGCAGCGCCGTGGGGACAGCGAACACCGGGGAGCTGTTTTTT
TRBJ2-7	NA	once	TRBV5-5	CASSVGGNSYEQYF	TGTGCCAGCAGCGTCGGGGGAAACAGCTACGAGCAGTACTTC
TRBJ1-5	NA	few	TRBV10-1	CASSEGGLDQPQHF	TGCGCCAGCAGTGAGGGGGGCCTCGATCAGCCCCAGCATTTT
TRBJ1-1	NA	NA	TRBV6-5	CASKGQNTEAFF	TGTGCCAGCAAGGGTCAGAACACTGAAGCTTTCTTT
TRBJ1-2	TRBD1	NA	TRBV4-2	CASSEDRGERYGYTF	TGTGCCAGCAGCGAGGACAGGGGCGAAAGGTATGGCTACACCTTC
TRBJ2-2	NA	NA	TRBV2	CASSARVNTGELFF	TGTGCCAGCAGTGCCAGGGTGAACACCGGGGAGCTGTTTTTT
TRBJ1-3	NA	NA	TRBV19	CASRGADGNTIYF	TGTGCCAGTCGGGGGGCGGACGGAAACACCATATATTTT
TRBJ2-7	TRBD1	NA	TRBV7-8	CASSSPGQGDYEQYF	TGTGCCAGCAGCTCGCCTGGACAGGGGGATTACGAGCAGTACTTC
TRBJ1-5	NA	NA	TRBV5-1	CASSPGSPGRSNQPQHF	TGCGCCAGCAGCCCCGGTTCGCCGGGGCGTAGCAATCAGCCCCAGCATTTT
TRBJ2-1	NA	few	TRBV6-4	CASSYTPANEQFF	TGTGCCAGCAGCTATACCCCCGCTAATGAGCAGTTCTTC
TRBJ1-5	NA	few	TRBV6-1	CASSGRSQPQHF	TGTGCCAGCAGTGGGAGGAGTCAGCCCCAGCATTTT
TRBJ2-1	TRBD2	NA	TRBV28	CASSLVLYPGLAGELSNEQFF	TGTGCCAGCAGTCTCGTTCTGTACCCGGGACTAGCGGGAGAGTTATCAAATGAGCAGTTCTTC
TRBJ1-2	NA	NA	TRBV27	CASSRRVDYGYTF	TGTGCCAGCAGCAGGAGGGTTGACTATGGCTACACCTTC
TRBJ2-5	NA	NA	TRBV2	CASTLTDWQQETQYF	TGTGCCAGCACTCTTACGGACTGGCAGCAAGAGACCCAGTACTTC
TRBJ2-7	NA	many	TRBV15	CATSRDSGRQYF	TGTGCCACCAGCAGAGATTCGGGTAGGCAGTACTTC
TRBJ2-1	NA	few	TRBV4-1	CASSQLKTVNEQFF	TGCGCCAGCAGCCAATTAAAAACTGTCAATGAGCAGTTCTTC
TRBJ2-3	NA	NA	TRBV4-3	CASSQLGLATDTQYF	TGCGCCAGCAGCCAACTGGGGTTAGCGACAGATACGCAGTATTTT
TRBJ1-3	NA	NA	TRBV7-9	CASSLRDYPASGNTIYF	TGTGCCAGCAGCTTAAGGGACTACCCGGCCTCTGGAAACACCATATATTTT
TRBJ2-7	NA	NA	TRBV15	CATSRGKVTYEQYF	TGTGCCACCAGCAGAGGAAAGGTTACCTACGAGCAGTACTTC
TRBJ2-2	NA	NA	TRBV5-1	CASSSTVTGELFF	TGCGCCAGCAGCTCAACAGTGACCGGGGAGCTGTTTTTT
TRBJ2-7	TRBD2	NA	TRBV4-3	CASSYGTSGRTEQYF	TGCGCCAGCAGCTACGGGACTAGCGGGAGGACCGAGCAGTACTTC
TRBJ1-5	NA	NA	TRBV28	CASSHLEGYSNQPQHF	TGTGCCAGCAGTCATCTGGAGGGGTATAGCAATCAGCCCCAGCATTTT
TRBJ1-3	NA	many	TRBV7-2	CASSLSHGNTIYF	TGTGCCAGCAGCTTATCTCATGGAAACACCATATATTTT
TRBJ1-1	NA	few	TRBV29-1	CSARAGMNTEAFF	TGCAGCGCCCGTGCAGGGATGAACACTGAAGCTTTCTTT
TRBJ2-5	NA	NA	TRBV28	CASSLVAETQYF	TGTGCCAGCAGTTTAGTCGCGGAGACCCAGTACTTC
TRBJ2-7	TRBD1	NA	TRBV18	CASSAGTDYEQYF	TGTGCCAGCTCAGCCGGGACAGACTACGAGCAGTACTTC
TRBJ2-3	TRBD2	NA	TRBV5-6	CASSREGLAGIADTQYF	TGTGCCAGCAGCCGGGAGGGACTAGCGGGAATTGCAGATACGCAGTATTTT
TRBJ1-1	NA	NA	TRBV29-1	CSVGRANTEAFF	TGCAGCGTTGGACGAGCAAACACTGAAGCTTTCTTT
TRBJ1-5	NA	NA	TRBV2	CATSLGSNQPQHF	TGTGCCACCTCACTGGGAAGCAATCAGCCCCAGCATTTT
TRBJ1-2	NA	NA	TRBV5-4	CASSFWSGWDYGYTF	TGTGCCAGCAGCTTTTGGTCAGGGTGGGACTATGGCTACACCTTC
TRBJ2-2	NA	NA	TRBV7-2	CASSLADLRLYTGELFF	TGTGCCAGCAGCTTAGCGGATTTACGGCTTTACACCGGGGAGCTGTTTTTT
TRBJ2-7	NA	NA	TRBV5-1	CASSLMPHPQYEQYF	TGCGCCAGCAGCTTGATGCCGCACCCACAATACGAGCAGTACTTC
TRBJ2-2	NA	few	TRBV27	CASSLPGRLGGTGELFF	TGTGCCAGCAGTCTCCCGGGACGCCTGGGAGGCACCGGGGAGCTGTTTTTT
TRBJ2-1	NA	NA	TRBV28	CASSPLHGGATDEQFF	TGTGCCAGCAGTCCCCTCCATGGGGGGGCGACGGATGAGCAGTTCTTC
TRBJ2-2	TRBD1	NA	TRBV28	CASSLDRGRAGELFF	TGTGCCAGCAGTTTAGACAGGGGAAGGGCCGGGGAGCTGTTTTTT
TRBJ2-7	NA	NA	TRBV5-4	CASSSNSPGATYEQYF	TGTGCCAGCAGCTCCAATTCTCCGGGGGCCACCTACGAGCAGTACTTC
TRBJ2-1	NA	NA	TRBV9	CASRPAGTSYNEQFF	TGTGCCAGCCGGCCGGCGGGAACTTCCTACAATGAGCAGTTCTTC
TRBJ1-2	NA	NA	TRBV15	CATSRESYGYTF	TGTGCCACCAGCAGAGAAAGTTATGGCTACACCTTC
TRBJ1-3	TRBD1	NA	TRBV7-2	CASSLNRGGGGNTIYF	TGTGCCAGCAGCTTAAACAGGGGCGGGGGAGGAAACACCATATATTTT
TRBJ1-5	NA	NA	TRBV5-1	CASSLGLGNQPQHF	TGCGCCAGCAGCTTGGGTCTGGGTAATCAGCCCCAGCATTTT
TRBJ1-1	NA	NA	TRBV29-1	CSVVEAGMAFF	TGCAGCGTTGTGGAGGCAGGGATGGCTTTCTTT
TRBJ1-2	TRBD1	NA	TRBV28	CASSLNPTGMASTF	TGTGCCAGCAGTCTTAATCCGACAGGGATGGCTAGTACCTTC
TRBJ2-7	NA	once	TRBV5-1	CASSSQDDHEQYF	TGCGCCAGCAGCTCCCAGGACGACCACGAGCAGTACTTC
TRBJ2-1	NA	NA	TRBV5-6	CASSLGVAGNEQFF	TGTGCCAGCAGCTTGGGAGTAGCCGGCAATGAGCAGTTCTTC
TRBJ2-1	TRBD1	NA	TRBV5-1	CASSLTGGYNEQFF	TGCGCCAGCAGCTTGACAGGGGGGTACAATGAGCAGTTCTTC
TRBJ2-5	TRBD2	NA	TRBV6-6	CASSYSRVAGEETQYF	TGTGCCAGCAGTTACTCGAGGGTAGCGGGGGAAGAGACCCAGTACTTC
TRBJ1-2	NA	medium-sized	TRBV7-8	CASSIEGAGYGYTF	TGTGCCAGCAGTATAGAGGGTGCAGGGTATGGCTACACCTTC
TRBJ1-1	NA	NA	TRBV14	CASSQDLGQVNTEAFF	TGTGCCAGCAGCCAAGATCTCGGGCAGGTGAACACTGAAGCTTTCTTT